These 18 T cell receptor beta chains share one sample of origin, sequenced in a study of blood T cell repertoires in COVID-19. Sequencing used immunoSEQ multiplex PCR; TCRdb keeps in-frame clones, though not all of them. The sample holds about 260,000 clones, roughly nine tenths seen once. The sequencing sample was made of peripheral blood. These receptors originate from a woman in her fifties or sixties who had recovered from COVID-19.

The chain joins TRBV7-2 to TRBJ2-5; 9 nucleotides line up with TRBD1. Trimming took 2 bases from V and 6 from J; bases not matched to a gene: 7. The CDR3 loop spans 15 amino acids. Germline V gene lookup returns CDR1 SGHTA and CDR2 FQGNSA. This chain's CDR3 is CASSLLEGQGKTQYF. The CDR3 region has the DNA TGTGCCAGCAGCTTATTGGAGGGACAGGGAAAGACCCAGTACTTC.

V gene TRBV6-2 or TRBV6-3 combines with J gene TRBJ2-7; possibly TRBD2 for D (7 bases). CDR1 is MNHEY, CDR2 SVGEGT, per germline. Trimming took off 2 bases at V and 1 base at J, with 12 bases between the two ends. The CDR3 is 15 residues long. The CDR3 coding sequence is TGTGCCAGCAGTTACAGGGGGAGGGAATCCTACGAGCAGTACTTC. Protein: CASSYRGRESYEQYF.

CDR3 region: CASSYLASGGPGTQYF. In DNA form, the CDR3 reads TGTGCCAGCAGTTACTTGGCTAGCGGGGGGCCGGGGACCCAGTACTTC. The V call is TRBV6-5, the J call TRBJ2-5, with 11 positions matching TRBD2. The length of the CDR3 is 16 residues. Germline CDR1 reads MNHEY; CDR2 reads SVGAGI. The V gene end was trimmed by 1 base and the J gene end by 7 bases; junction bases not matched to a gene: 8.

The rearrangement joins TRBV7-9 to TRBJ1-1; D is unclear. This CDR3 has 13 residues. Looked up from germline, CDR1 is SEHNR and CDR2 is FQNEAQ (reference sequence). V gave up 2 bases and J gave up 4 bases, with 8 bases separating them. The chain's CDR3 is CASSLSEVTEAFF. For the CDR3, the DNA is TGTGCCAGCAGCTTATCCGAGGTCACTGAAGCTTTCTTT.

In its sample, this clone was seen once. Written as DNA, the CDR3 is TGTGCCTGGAGTGTACGAGCGGGAGTGGCCAAAAACATTCAGTACTTC. It specifies CAWSVRAGVAKNIQYF. The genes are TRBV30 and TRBJ2-4; TRBD2 matches 8 bases. The CDR3 loop spans 16 amino acids. The V gene end was trimmed by 0 bases and the J gene end by 1 base; junction bases not matched to a gene: 5. Germline V gene lookup returns CDR1 GTSNPN and CDR2 SVGIG (reference sequence).

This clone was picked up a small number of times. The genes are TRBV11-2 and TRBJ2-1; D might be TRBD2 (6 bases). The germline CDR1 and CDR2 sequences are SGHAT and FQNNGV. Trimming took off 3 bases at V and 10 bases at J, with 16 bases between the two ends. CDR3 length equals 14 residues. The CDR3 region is CASSFGTSRSEQFF. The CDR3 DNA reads TGTGCCAGCAGCTTTGGTACTAGCCGCTCCGAGCAGTTCTTC.

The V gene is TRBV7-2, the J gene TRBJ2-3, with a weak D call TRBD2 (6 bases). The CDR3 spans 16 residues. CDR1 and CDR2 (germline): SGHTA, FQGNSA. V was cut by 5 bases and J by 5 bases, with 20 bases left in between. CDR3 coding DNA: TGTGCCAGCAGCCCTAATCAGCGGGTAAGGGGAGATACGCAGTATTTT. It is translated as CASSPNQRVRGDTQYF.

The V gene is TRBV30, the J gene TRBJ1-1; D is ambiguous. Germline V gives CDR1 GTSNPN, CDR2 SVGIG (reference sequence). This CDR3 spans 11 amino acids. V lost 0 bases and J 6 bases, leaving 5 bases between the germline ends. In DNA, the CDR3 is TGTGCCTGGAGTGTACGGTCTGAAGCTTTCTTT. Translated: CAWSVRSEAFF.

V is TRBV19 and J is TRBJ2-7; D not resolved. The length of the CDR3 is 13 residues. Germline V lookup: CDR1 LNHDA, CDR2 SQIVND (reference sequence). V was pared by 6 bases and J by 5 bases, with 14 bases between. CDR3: CASSLSRVHEQYF. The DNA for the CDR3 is TGTGCCAGTAGCCTTTCGAGAGTACACGAGCAGTACTTC.

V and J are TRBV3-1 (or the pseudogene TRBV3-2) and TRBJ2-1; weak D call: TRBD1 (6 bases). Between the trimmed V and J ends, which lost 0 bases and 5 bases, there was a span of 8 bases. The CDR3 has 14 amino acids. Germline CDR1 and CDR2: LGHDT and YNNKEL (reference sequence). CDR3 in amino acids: CASSQDTGNNEQFF. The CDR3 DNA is TGTGCCAGCAGCCAAGATACAGGGAACAATGAGCAGTTCTTC.

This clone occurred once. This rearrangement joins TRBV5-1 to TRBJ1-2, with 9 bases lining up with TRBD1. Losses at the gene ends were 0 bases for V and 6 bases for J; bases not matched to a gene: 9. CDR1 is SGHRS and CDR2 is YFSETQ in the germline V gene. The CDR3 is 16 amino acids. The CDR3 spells CASSLDGQGWVDGYTF. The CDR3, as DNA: TGCGCCAGCAGCTTGGATGGACAGGGGTGGGTAGATGGCTACACCTTC.

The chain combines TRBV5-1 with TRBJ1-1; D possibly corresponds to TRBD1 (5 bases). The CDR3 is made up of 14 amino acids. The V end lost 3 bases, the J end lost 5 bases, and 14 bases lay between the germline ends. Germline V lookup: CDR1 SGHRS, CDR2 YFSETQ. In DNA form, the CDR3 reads TGCGCCAGCAGCTCCGACAGAGTGGGGACTGAAGCTTTCTTT. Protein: CASSSDRVGTEAFF. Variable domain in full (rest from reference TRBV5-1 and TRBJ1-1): KAGVTQTPRYLIKTRGQQVTLSCSPISGHRSVSWYQQTPGQGLQFLFEYFSETQRNKGNFPGRFSGRQFSNSRSEMNVSTLELGDSALYLCASSSDRVGTEAFFGQGTRLTVV.

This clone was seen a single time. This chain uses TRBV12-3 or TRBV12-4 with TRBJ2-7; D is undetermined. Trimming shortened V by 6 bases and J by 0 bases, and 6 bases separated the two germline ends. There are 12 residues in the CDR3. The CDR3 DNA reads TGTGCCAGCAGCTACGTCTCCTACGAGCAGTACTTC. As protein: CASSYVSYEQYF.

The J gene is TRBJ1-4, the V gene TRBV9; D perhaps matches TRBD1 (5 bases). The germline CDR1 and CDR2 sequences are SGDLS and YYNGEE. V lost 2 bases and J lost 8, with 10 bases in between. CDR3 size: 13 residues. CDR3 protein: CASSVGGREKLFF. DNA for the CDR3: TGTGCCAGCAGCGTGGGGGGAAGGGAAAAACTGTTTTTT.

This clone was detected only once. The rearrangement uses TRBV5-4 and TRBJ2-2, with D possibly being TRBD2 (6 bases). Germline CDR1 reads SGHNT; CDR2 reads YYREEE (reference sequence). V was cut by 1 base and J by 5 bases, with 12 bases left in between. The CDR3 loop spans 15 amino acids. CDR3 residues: CASSLRLGGTGELFF. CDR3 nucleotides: TGTGCCAGCAGCTTGAGGTTGGGGGGAACCGGGGAGCTGTTTTTT.

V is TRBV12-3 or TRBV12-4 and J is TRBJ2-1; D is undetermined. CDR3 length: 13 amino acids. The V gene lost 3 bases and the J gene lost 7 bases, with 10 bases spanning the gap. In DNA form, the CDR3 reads TGTGCCAGCAGTTTGTCGGAGTATAATGAGCAGTTCTTC. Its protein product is CASSLSEYNEQFF.

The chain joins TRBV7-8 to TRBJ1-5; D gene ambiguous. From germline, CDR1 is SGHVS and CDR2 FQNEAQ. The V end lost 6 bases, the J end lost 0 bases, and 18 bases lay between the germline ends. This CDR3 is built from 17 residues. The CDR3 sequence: CASRPSRGKYSNQPQHF. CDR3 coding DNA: TGTGCCAGCAGACCTTCGCGCGGGAAATATAGCAATCAGCCCCAGCATTTT.

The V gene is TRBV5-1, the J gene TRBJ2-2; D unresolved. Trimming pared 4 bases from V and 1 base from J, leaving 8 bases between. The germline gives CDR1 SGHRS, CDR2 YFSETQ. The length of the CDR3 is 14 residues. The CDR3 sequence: CASSVDGNTGELFF. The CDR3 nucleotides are TGCGCCAGCAGCGTGGACGGGAACACCGGGGAGCTGTTTTTT.